The 13 T cell receptor beta chains below were found in one sample sequenced in a study of shared clonotypes between healthy human individuals. The repertoire was sequenced with immunoSEQ multiplex PCR; TCRdb's copy has only in-frame clones and lacks some. Here the sample spans roughly 2.5 million clones, about 92% being singletons. Sequencing input: naive CD4+ T cells sorted from blood. Indicated subset: CD45RA+ positively selected. The receptor source for this set is a man between 18 and 35 years old in good health.

The gene calls are TRBV19 and TRBJ2-7, with TRBD2 matching over 8 bases. There are 14 residues in the CDR3. V was pared by 6 bases and J by 4 bases, with 8 bases of the junction left unmatched. Germline V gene data show CDR1 as LNHDA and CDR2 as SQIVND (reference sequence). As DNA, the CDR3 is TGTGCCAGTAGCCTCATAGCGGGACCTTACGAGCAGTACTTC. Translation gives CASSLIAGPYEQYF.

CDR3 loop: CASSLPGTGYNEQFF. DNA of the CDR3: TGTGCCAGCAGTTTACCCGGGACAGGGTACAATGAGCAGTTCTTC. This rearrangement joins TRBV6-1 to TRBJ2-1, with TRBD1 matching 9 bases. This CDR3 is built from 15 residues. J was trimmed by 4 bases and V by 5 bases; bases with no gene match: 6. Germline CDR1 and CDR2: MNHNS and SASEGT.

J is TRBJ1-1 and V is TRBV7-2, with 7 bases identical to TRBD1. CDR1 SGHTA and CDR2 FQGNSA come from the germline V gene. This CDR3 spans 13 amino acids. V lost 3 bases, J lost 5 bases, and 3 bases stayed unmatched. CDR3 bases: TGTGCCAGCAGCTTCGAGGGGGCGACTGAAGCTTTCTTT. Its protein is CASSFEGATEAFF.

To note about this clone: The sample carries other DNA sequences with the same CDR3. This chain uses TRBV5-1 with TRBJ1-5; D call uncertain. Germline loops: CDR1 SGHRS, CDR2 YFSETQ. V lost 0 bases and J 3 bases, leaving 7 bases between the germline ends. The CDR3 is made up of 14 amino acids. The CDR3 DNA reads as TGCGCCAGCAGCTTGGGGCAGGCCAATCAGCCCCAGCATTTT. Its translation: CASSLGQANQPQHF.

The chain has TRBV7-2 and TRBJ2-1; D might be TRBD2 (6 bases). Germline V gives CDR1 SGHTA, CDR2 FQGNSA. Trimming pared 7 bases from V and 10 bases from J, leaving 23 bases between. CDR3 size: 15 residues. CDR3 bases: TGTGCCAGCACCCAGCCCGGAGGAGGGAGCCGGGAGCAGTTCTTC. It translates to CASTQPGGGSREQFF.

The gene calls are TRBV7-2 and TRBJ2-7; 10 bases are a match to TRBD2. Germline CDR1 SGHTA, CDR2 FQGNSA. The CDR3 covers 16 residues. V dropped 5 bases and J dropped 3; count of bases not matched to a gene: 10. The CDR3 loop is CASSPPGIAGGYEQYF. The DNA for the CDR3 is TGTGCCAGCAGCCCCCCGGGAATAGCGGGAGGCTACGAGCAGTACTTC.

The V and J genes are TRBV10-2 and TRBJ2-7; a possible D gene is TRBD2 (6 bases). CDR1 and CDR2 (germline): WSHSY, SAAADI. V shed 3 bases and J shed 4 bases, with 10 bases lying between them. This CDR3 is 13 amino acids long. CDR3 sequence reads: CASSDGSRYEQYF. The CDR3 DNA follows: TGCGCCAGCAGTGACGGGAGCCGGTACGAGCAGTACTTC.

This clone was seen only a few times. The chain has TRBV2 and TRBJ2-1; D remains ambiguous. Looked up from germline, CDR1 is SNHLY and CDR2 is FYNNEI. Trimming took off 2 bases at V and 9 bases at J, with 8 bases between the two ends. CDR3 length equals 12 residues. The CDR3 here is CASSETYGEQFF. CDR3 DNA: TGTGCCAGCAGTGAAACCTACGGTGAGCAGTTCTTC.

This clone has just one count. V is TRBV11-3 and J is TRBJ2-3; TRBD2 matches at 9 bases. V lost 1 base, J lost 4 bases, and 3 bases stayed unmatched. This CDR3 has 15 residues. Looked up from germline, CDR1 is SGHNT and CDR2 is YENEEA. The CDR3 sequence is CASSLGREGADTQYF. DNA of the CDR3: TGTGCCAGCAGCTTAGGGCGGGAGGGCGCAGATACGCAGTATTTT. Supplemented by reference TRBV11-3 and TRBJ2-3, the full variable domain reads EAGVVQSPRYKIIEKKQPVAFWCNPISGHNTLYWYLQNLGQGPELLIRYENEEAVDDSQLPKDRFSAERLKGVDSTLKIQPAELGDSAVYLCASSLGREGADTQYFGPGTRLTVL.

The chain links TRBV5-1 to TRBJ2-2; 8 bases are a match to TRBD1. Germline CDR1 SGHRS, CDR2 YFSETQ. V dropped 3 bases and J dropped 0; count of bases not matched to a gene: 7. The CDR3 spans 17 residues. CDR3 nucleotides: TGCGCCAGCAGCTATGACAGGGGTAGATCGAACACCGGGGAGCTGTTTTTT. Translating it yields CASSYDRGRSNTGELFF.

The genes are TRBV5-1 and TRBJ1-6; D call uncertain. The length of the CDR3 is 14 residues. The germline V and J ends were trimmed by 6 bases and 4 bases, with 11 bases remaining between them. Germline loops: CDR1 SGHRS, CDR2 YFSETQ. CDR3 residues: CASNPGDYNSPLHF. CDR3 nucleotides: TGCGCCAGCAACCCTGGGGATTATAATTCACCCCTCCACTTT. Supplemented by reference TRBV5-1 and TRBJ1-6, the full variable domain reads KAGVTQTPRYLIKTRGQQVTLSCSPISGHRSVSWYQQTPGQGLQFLFEYFSETQRNKGNFPGRFSGRQFSNSRSEMNVSTLELGDSALYLCASNPGDYNSPLHFGNGTRLTVT.

V and J are TRBV4-3 and TRBJ2-1; 9 bases align to TRBD2. Per germline, CDR1 LGHNA and CDR2 YSLEER. V was clipped by 0 bases and J by 0 bases; unmatched bases: 9. The CDR3 extends over 19 amino acids. CDR3 sequence: CASSQDVTSGSISYNEQFF. The CDR3 bases are TGCGCCAGCAGCCAAGATGTCACTAGCGGGTCGATCTCCTACAATGAGCAGTTCTTC.

The V and J genes are TRBV15 and TRBJ2-5; TRBD2 is a possible D gene (6 bases). The better agreement between TRBJ2-7 and the DNA end casts doubt on the J call. This CDR3 has 15 residues. CDR1 is LNHNV, CDR2 YYDKDF, per germline (reference sequence). The CDR3 sequence: CATSRETGDMYEQYF. The DNA for the CDR3 is TGTGCCACCAGCAGAGAAACGGGAGATATGTACGAGCAGTACTTC.